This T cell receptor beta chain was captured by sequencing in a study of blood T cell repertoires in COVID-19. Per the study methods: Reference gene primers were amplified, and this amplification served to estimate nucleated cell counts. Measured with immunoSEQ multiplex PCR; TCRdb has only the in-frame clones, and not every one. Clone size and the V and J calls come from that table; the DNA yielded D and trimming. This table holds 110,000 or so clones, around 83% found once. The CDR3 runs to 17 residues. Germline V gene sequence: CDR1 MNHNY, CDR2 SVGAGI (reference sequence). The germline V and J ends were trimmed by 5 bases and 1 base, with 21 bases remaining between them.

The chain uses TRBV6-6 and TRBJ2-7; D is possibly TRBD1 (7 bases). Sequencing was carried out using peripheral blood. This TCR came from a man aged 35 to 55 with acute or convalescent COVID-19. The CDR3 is CASSPESPGGFSYEQYF. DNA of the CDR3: TGTGCCAGCAGTCCCGAGAGTCCAGGGGGGTTTTCCTACGAGCAGTACTTC.